This record concerns one T cell receptor (beta chain) sequence. These data originate in a study of PD-L1 blockade in urothelial cancer. Sequencing was performed with immunoSEQ multiplex PCR; in TCRdb, only in-frame clones are kept and a portion is missing. This table holds about 95,000 clones, over 75% found once. Specified time point: pretreatment peripheral blood. This CDR3 is 16 amino acids long. Germline V gene data show CDR1 as SGHRS and CDR2 as YFSETQ. The ends were cut back, 4 bases at V and 4 bases at J, with 18 bases in the middle. The sample in question was PBMCs, obtained around atezolizumab (anti-PD-L1) treatment. V and J are TRBV5-1 and TRBJ1-3; the D gene is possibly TRBD1 (6 bases). This clonotype was sampled from a man aged 55-75 years with urothelial cancer. The CDR3 reads CASSALTGGVGNTIYF. Written as DNA, the CDR3 is TGCGCCAGCAGCGCCTTGACGGGGGGCGTAGGAAACACCATATATTTT.